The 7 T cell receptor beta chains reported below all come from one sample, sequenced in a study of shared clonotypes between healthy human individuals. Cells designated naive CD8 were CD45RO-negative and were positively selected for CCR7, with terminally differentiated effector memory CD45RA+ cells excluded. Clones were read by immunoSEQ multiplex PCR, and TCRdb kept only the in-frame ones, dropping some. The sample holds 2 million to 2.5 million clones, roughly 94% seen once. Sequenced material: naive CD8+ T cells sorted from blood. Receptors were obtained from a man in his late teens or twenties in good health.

For the CDR3, the DNA is TGTGCCAGCAGTCCTACCCGGTTGGGATTCGAATACTACGAGCAGTACTTC. This sequence encodes CASSPTRLGFEYYEQYF. The chain carries TRBV21-1 and TRBJ2-7. TRBV21-1 is listed as a pseudogene. The CDR3 sequence is 17 residues long.

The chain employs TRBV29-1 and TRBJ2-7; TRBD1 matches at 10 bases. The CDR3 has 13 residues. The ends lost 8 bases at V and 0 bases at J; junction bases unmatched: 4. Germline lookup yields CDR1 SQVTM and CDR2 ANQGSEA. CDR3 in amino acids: CSTWTGGSYEQYF. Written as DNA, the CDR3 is TGCAGCACGTGGACAGGGGGCTCCTACGAGCAGTACTTC.

Here the CDR3 reads CAIREGGGYGYTF. The DNA of the CDR3 is TGTGCCATCAGGGAGGGGGGTGGCTATGGCTACACCTTC. The chain combines TRBV10-3 with TRBJ1-2, with TRBD1 as a possible D gene (6 bases). Germline-derived CDR1 and CDR2 are ENHRY and SYGVKD. Trimming removed 6 bases from V and 4 bases from J, with 12 bases in between. The CDR3 is made up of 13 amino acids.

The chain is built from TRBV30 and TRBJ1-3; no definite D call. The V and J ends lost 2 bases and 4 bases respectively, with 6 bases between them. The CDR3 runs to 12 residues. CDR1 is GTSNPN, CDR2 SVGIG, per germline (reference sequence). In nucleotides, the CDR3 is TGTGCCTGGAGTCATGGAGGAAACACCATATATTTT. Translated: CAWSHGGNTIYF.

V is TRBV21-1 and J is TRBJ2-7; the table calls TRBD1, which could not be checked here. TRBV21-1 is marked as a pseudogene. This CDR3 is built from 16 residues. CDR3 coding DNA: TGTGCCAGCAGCGCGATCGAAAAGGGGGACAGTCGCGAGCAGTACTTC. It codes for CASSAIEKGDSREQYF.

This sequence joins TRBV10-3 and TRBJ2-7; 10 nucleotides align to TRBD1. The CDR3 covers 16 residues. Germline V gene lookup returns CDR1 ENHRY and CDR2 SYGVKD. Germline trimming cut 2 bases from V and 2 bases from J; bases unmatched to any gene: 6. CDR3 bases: TGTGCCATCAGTGAGGTTCCGGGACAGGGGCCCTACGAGCAGTACTTC. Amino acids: CAISEVPGQGPYEQYF.

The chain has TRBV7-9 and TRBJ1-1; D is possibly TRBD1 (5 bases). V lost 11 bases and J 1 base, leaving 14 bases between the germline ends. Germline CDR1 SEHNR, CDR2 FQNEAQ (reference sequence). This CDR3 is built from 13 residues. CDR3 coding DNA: TGTGCCTGCCCGGGGCAGACGAACACTGAAGCTTTCTTT. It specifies CACPGQTNTEAFF.